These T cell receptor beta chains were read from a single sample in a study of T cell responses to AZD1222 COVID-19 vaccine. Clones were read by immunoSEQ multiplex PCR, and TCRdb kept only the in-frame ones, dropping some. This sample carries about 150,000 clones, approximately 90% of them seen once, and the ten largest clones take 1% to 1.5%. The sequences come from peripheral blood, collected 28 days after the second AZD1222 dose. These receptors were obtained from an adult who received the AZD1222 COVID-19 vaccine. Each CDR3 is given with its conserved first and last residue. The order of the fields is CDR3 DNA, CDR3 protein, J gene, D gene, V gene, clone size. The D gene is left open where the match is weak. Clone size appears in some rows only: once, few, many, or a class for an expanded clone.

TGTGCCAGCAGCTTGGTGATCGCACCGACCTCCTACAATGAGCAGTTCTTC	CASSLVIAPTSYNEQFF	TRBJ2-1	NA	TRBV5-6	NA
TGTGCCAGAAATCCAAATTCACCCCTCCACTTT	CARNPNSPLHF	TRBJ1-6	NA	TRBV5-3	NA
TGTGCCAGCAGTTATGTAGCCCATAATTCACCCCTCCACTTT	CASSYVAHNSPLHF	TRBJ1-6	NA	TRBV6-6	NA
TGTGCCAGCAGCCCCCTCCCTTCCTACGAGCAGTACTTC	CASSPLPSYEQYF	TRBJ2-7	NA	TRBV11-2	NA
TGTGCCAGCAGCTTGGGACAGGGGTCTAATGAAAAACTGTTTTTT	CASSLGQGSNEKLFF	TRBJ1-4	TRBD1	TRBV5-4	NA
TGTGCCAGCAAGCGGGATGCCTCCTACGAGCAGTACTTC	CASKRDASYEQYF	TRBJ2-7	TRBD2	TRBV2	NA
TGTGCCAGCAGTTCCAATACTGGAAACACCATATATTTT	CASSSNTGNTIYF	TRBJ1-3	NA	TRBV12-3/TRBV12-4	once
TGCGCCAGCAGCTTGGAAGTGGGAAACACCATATATTTT	CASSLEVGNTIYF	TRBJ1-3	NA	TRBV5-1	NA
TGTGCCAGCTCACCATTACCGACGGGGGTTCAAGAGACCCAGTACTTC	CASSPLPTGVQETQYF	TRBJ2-5	NA	TRBV18	NA
TGTGCCAGCAGCTTGACAGGACAGGGTCTCGACAATGAGCAGTTCTTC	CASSLTGQGLDNEQFF	TRBJ2-1	TRBD1	TRBV5-4	NA
TGTGCCAGTAGTATAGATGGCGTACGCACAGATACGCAGTATTTT	CASSIDGVRTDTQYF	TRBJ2-3	NA	TRBV19	NA
TGCGCCAGCAGCTTGGTGGACTGGAAGGGGGGACAGGGCAGCGGGAGCCTTCCAGATACGCAGTATTTT	CASSLVDWKGGQGSGSLPDTQYF	TRBJ2-3	NA	TRBV5-1	few
TGTGCCAGCAGCTTTAGACAGACAGCTGGCTACCCATCCAATGAGCAGTTCTTC	CASSFRQTAGYPSNEQFF	TRBJ2-1	NA	TRBV7-9	NA
TGCGCCAGCAGCGCGGAGGGGGCTTTGAACACTGAAGCTTTCTTT	CASSAEGALNTEAFF	TRBJ1-1	TRBD1	TRBV4-1	NA
TGTGCCAGCAGCTTAACTTTTGGGATCCAAGAGACCCAGTACTTC	CASSLTFGIQETQYF	TRBJ2-5	NA	TRBV7-3	NA
TGTGCCAGCAGTGACTCTTGGATCTCCTACGAGCAGTACTTC	CASSDSWISYEQYF	TRBJ2-7	NA	TRBV2	NA
TGTGCCATTGGGACCGTGGTTGGAAACACCATATATTTT	CAIGTVVGNTIYF	TRBJ1-3	NA	TRBV10-3	once
TGTGCCAGTAGTATGACAGGGGGCCTTCGTTATGGCTACACCTTC	CASSMTGGLRYGYTF	TRBJ1-2	TRBD1	TRBV19	NA
TGTGCCAGTAGTATAGATCCGGCAGGGTCCGGGGAGCTGTTTTTT	CASSIDPAGSGELFF	TRBJ2-2	NA	TRBV19	NA
TGTGCCAGCAGTTCGGGACAGACCTATGGCTACACCTTC	CASSSGQTYGYTF	TRBJ1-2	TRBD1	TRBV12-3/TRBV12-4	NA
TGTGCCAAGTATGATGAGGGGGCTAGGGGCTACACCTTC	CAKYDEGARGYTF	TRBJ1-2	TRBD1	TRBV10-3	NA
TGTGCCAGCAGCTCCCGCCAGGGTAGCCGGGAGACCCAGTACTTC	CASSSRQGSRETQYF	TRBJ2-5	NA	TRBV11-2	once
TGTGCCACCCAATCGGGACAGGGATTTTGGGATAGCAATCAGCCCCAGCATTTT	CATQSGQGFWDSNQPQHF	TRBJ1-5	TRBD1	TRBV19	NA
TGTGCCAGCAGTTTACGTCGGACAGGGGACAGCAATCAGCCCCAGCATTTT	CASSLRRTGDSNQPQHF	TRBJ1-5	TRBD1	TRBV27	NA
TGTGCCAGCAGCTCCCAAGCTCGGGACAGGGGGTACGAGCAGTACTTC	CASSSQARDRGYEQYF	TRBJ2-7	TRBD1	TRBV5-4	NA
TGTGCCAGCAGTGGGCCGTTTGGACAGGGGCAACTAGCCAAAAACATTCAGTACTTC	CASSGPFGQGQLAKNIQYF	TRBJ2-4	TRBD1	TRBV28	few
TGCGCCAGCAGCCTACGGCCGACAGGGCTTAATGAAAAACTGTTTTTT	CASSLRPTGLNEKLFF	TRBJ1-4	TRBD1	TRBV5-1	NA
TGCGCCACCAAGACGGGTTTAAGCTCCTACGAGCAGTACTTC	CATKTGLSSYEQYF	TRBJ2-7	NA	TRBV4-3	NA
TGTGCCAGCAGCTTAGTGCTGGGACTGAACACTGAAGCTTTCTTT	CASSLVLGLNTEAFF	TRBJ1-1	NA	TRBV11-2	NA